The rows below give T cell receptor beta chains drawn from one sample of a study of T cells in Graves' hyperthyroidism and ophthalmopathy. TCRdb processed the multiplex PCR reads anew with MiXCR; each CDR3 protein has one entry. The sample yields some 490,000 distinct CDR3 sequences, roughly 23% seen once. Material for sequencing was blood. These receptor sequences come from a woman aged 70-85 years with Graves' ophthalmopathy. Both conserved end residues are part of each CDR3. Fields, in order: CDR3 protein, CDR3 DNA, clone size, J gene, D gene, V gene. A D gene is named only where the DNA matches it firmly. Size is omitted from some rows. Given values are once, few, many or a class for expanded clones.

CDR3 protein: CASRGTGGEQYF
CDR3 DNA: TGTGCCAGCAGGGGGACAGGCGGCGAGCAGTACTTC
clone size: few
J gene: TRBJ2-7
D gene: TRBD1
V gene: TRBV2

CDR3 protein: CASSKTWTGGPDNEQFF
CDR3 DNA: TGTGCCAGCAGCAAGACATGGACGGGAGGGCCCGACAATGAGCAGTTCTTC
clone size: few
J gene: TRBJ2-1
D gene: TRBD2
V gene: TRBV7-3

CDR3 protein: CASAGTGFGNTIYF
CDR3 DNA: TGTGCCAGCGCCGGGACAGGGTTTGGAAACACCATATATTTT
clone size: -
J gene: TRBJ1-3
D gene: TRBD1
V gene: TRBV6-2/TRBV6-3

CDR3 protein: CASRPSRETQYF
CDR3 DNA: TGTGCCAGCAGACCATCTAGGGAGACCCAGTACTTC
clone size: -
J gene: TRBJ2-5
D gene: -
V gene: TRBV2

CDR3 protein: CASSISGKAFF
CDR3 DNA: TGTGCCAGTAGTATTTCAGGGAAAGCTTTCTTT
clone size: -
J gene: TRBJ1-1
D gene: -
V gene: TRBV19

CDR3 protein: CASSSYQQYF
CDR3 DNA: TGTGCCAGCAGTTCTTACCAGCAGTACTTC
clone size: -
J gene: TRBJ2-7
D gene: -
V gene: TRBV6-1

CDR3 protein: CASSLGGRAGTGELFF
CDR3 DNA: TGTGCCAGCAGTTTAGGCGGGAGGGCCGGCACCGGGGAGCTGTTTTTT
clone size: -
J gene: TRBJ2-2
D gene: TRBD2
V gene: TRBV12-3/TRBV12-4

CDR3 protein: CASRKLAVRTDTQYF
CDR3 DNA: TGTGCCAGTAGAAAACTAGCGGTTAGAACAGATACGCAGTATTTT
clone size: -
J gene: TRBJ2-3
D gene: TRBD2
V gene: TRBV19

CDR3 protein: CASRGSAAKNTEAFF
CDR3 DNA: TGTGCCAGTAGGGGGTCGGCAGCAAAGAACACTGAAGCTTTCTTT
clone size: -
J gene: TRBJ1-1
D gene: -
V gene: TRBV19

CDR3 protein: CASRDRVGPYEQYF
CDR3 DNA: TGTGCCAGCAGGGACAGGGTGGGCCCCTACGAGCAGTACTTC
clone size: -
J gene: TRBJ2-7
D gene: TRBD1
V gene: TRBV2

CDR3 protein: CASSSSPNTEAFF
CDR3 DNA: TGTGCCAGCAGCTCCAGTCCGAACACTGAAGCTTTCTTT
clone size: -
J gene: TRBJ1-1
D gene: -
V gene: TRBV5-4

CDR3 protein: CASREQPHEKLFF
CDR3 DNA: TGCGCCAGCCGGGAACAGCCGCATGAAAAACTGTTTTTT
clone size: few
J gene: TRBJ1-4
D gene: -
V gene: TRBV5-1

CDR3 protein: CASSLGTAYTEAFF
CDR3 DNA: TGTGCCAGCAGCTTAGGGACAGCTTACACTGAAGCTTTCTTT
clone size: many
J gene: TRBJ1-1
D gene: -
V gene: TRBV7-2

CDR3 protein: CASSLVAEQFF
CDR3 DNA: TGTGCCAGCAGCTTAGTGGCTGAGCAGTTCTTC
clone size: many
J gene: TRBJ2-1
D gene: -
V gene: TRBV11-2

CDR3 protein: CASSLRTGTLGNTIYF
CDR3 DNA: TGTGCCAGCAGCTTACGGACAGGGACACTCGGAAACACCATATATTTT
clone size: -
J gene: TRBJ1-3
D gene: TRBD1
V gene: TRBV11-3

CDR3 protein: CASSPLGGLNTGELFF
CDR3 DNA: TGTGCCAGCAGCCCCCTGGGGGGGCTCAACACCGGGGAGCTGTTTTTT
clone size: -
J gene: TRBJ2-2
D gene: -
V gene: TRBV7-3

CDR3 protein: CSARYIIVEKLFF
CDR3 DNA: TGCAGTGCTAGATACATTATAGTCGAAAAACTGTTTTTT
clone size: few
J gene: TRBJ1-4
D gene: -
V gene: TRBV20-1

CDR3 protein: CASSSPTGVSGYTF
CDR3 DNA: TGTGCCAGCAGTTCCCCGACAGGGGTTAGTGGCTACACCTTC
clone size: few
J gene: TRBJ1-2
D gene: TRBD1
V gene: TRBV28

CDR3 protein: CATSRTSSYEQYF
CDR3 DNA: TGTGCCACGAGCAGGACTAGCTCCTACGAGCAGTACTTC
clone size: -
J gene: TRBJ2-7
D gene: TRBD2
V gene: TRBV3-1

CDR3 protein: CASSSGIYNEQFF
CDR3 DNA: TGTGCCAGCTCCTCGGGTATCTACAATGAGCAGTTCTTC
clone size: few
J gene: TRBJ2-1
D gene: -
V gene: TRBV18

CDR3 protein: CASSPGQGGSVSTEAFF
CDR3 DNA: TGTGCCAGCAGCCCGGGACAGGGGGGATCCGTGAGCACTGAAGCTTTCTTT
clone size: -
J gene: TRBJ1-1
D gene: TRBD1
V gene: TRBV7-9

CDR3 protein: CASSLARGGSYEQYF
CDR3 DNA: TGTGCCAGCAGCTTAGCACGCGGGGGTTCCTACGAGCAGTACTTC
clone size: -
J gene: TRBJ2-7
D gene: TRBD2
V gene: TRBV7-9

CDR3 protein: CASRLTVHYEQYF
CDR3 DNA: TGCGCCAGCAGATTGACAGTGCACTACGAGCAGTACTTC
clone size: few
J gene: TRBJ2-7
D gene: -
V gene: TRBV5-1

CDR3 protein: CASSVRQGIGEQFF
CDR3 DNA: TGTGCCAGCAGTGTTCGACAGGGGATTGGTGAGCAGTTCTTC
clone size: many
J gene: TRBJ2-1
D gene: TRBD1
V gene: TRBV27

CDR3 protein: CASSLAGIPEAFF
CDR3 DNA: TGTGCCAGCAGCTTAGCCGGGATCCCTGAAGCTTTCTTT
clone size: few
J gene: TRBJ1-1
D gene: -
V gene: TRBV7-9

CDR3 protein: CSARPTPAGTNGYTF
CDR3 DNA: TGCAGTGCTAGACCAACACCCGCAGGGACGAATGGCTACACCTTC
clone size: -
J gene: TRBJ1-2
D gene: -
V gene: TRBV20-1

CDR3 protein: CASSRAGLTTEAFF
CDR3 DNA: TGTGCCAGCAGTAGGGCAGGGTTAACAACTGAAGCTTTCTTT
clone size: -
J gene: TRBJ1-1
D gene: -
V gene: TRBV9

CDR3 protein: CASSPGTDTGEPFF
CDR3 DNA: TGTGCCAGCAGTCCCGGGACAGACACCGGGGAGCCGTTTTTT
clone size: -
J gene: TRBJ2-2
D gene: TRBD1
V gene: TRBV6-1

CDR3 protein: CASSPFGGGGSDQPQHF
CDR3 DNA: TGTGCCAGCAGCCCCTTCGGGGGAGGGGGAAGCGATCAGCCCCAGCATTTT
clone size: -
J gene: TRBJ1-5
D gene: -
V gene: TRBV7-8

CDR3 protein: CASSFYGGVSYEQYF
CDR3 DNA: TGTGCCAGCAGCTTTTACGGGGGGGTGTCCTACGAGCAGTACTTC
clone size: -
J gene: TRBJ2-7
D gene: TRBD2
V gene: TRBV5-5

CDR3 protein: CASSALKGNYGYTF
CDR3 DNA: TGTGCCAGCAGTGCTCTAAAGGGAAACTATGGCTACACCTTC
clone size: few
J gene: TRBJ1-2
D gene: -
V gene: TRBV25-1

CDR3 protein: CSASPSGNTIYF
CDR3 DNA: TGCAGTGCTAGCCCCTCTGGAAACACCATATATTTT
clone size: -
J gene: TRBJ1-3
D gene: -
V gene: TRBV20-1